This T cell receptor (beta chain) was retrieved from a study of graft-versus-host responses after intestinal transplantation. On the study more broadly: All recipients were given anti-thymocyte globulin induction, and tacrolimus and steroids were then administered for 2 to 3 years. Broader study findings: Association was observed between peak circulating GvH clone levels and early post-transplant HvG declines.

Trimming cost V 3 bases and J 2 bases; bases outside gene matches: 8. There are 15 residues in the CDR3. Per germline, CDR1 SGDLS and CDR2 YYNGEE. For this clone: Its antigen remains unknown.

Sequenced by immunoSEQ multiplex PCR; TCRdb stores in-frame clones only, minus some. Of some 41,000 clones in the sample, roughly 95% were seen once. The chain employs TRBV9 and TRBJ2-7, with TRBD2 matching over 7 bases. The TCR sequence derives from a human donor who was the organ donor for an intestinal transplant. This specimen was unstimulated CD8+ T cells sorted from spleen or lymph node cells, taken before transplant. Here the CDR3 reads CASSARAGPAYEQYF. The CDR3 DNA sequence: TGTGCCAGCAGCGCCCGAGCGGGGCCAGCCTACGAGCAGTACTTC.